Sequencing of this T cell receptor (beta chain) was carried out in a study of blood T cell repertoires in COVID-19. Overall study context: From the United States, Italy and Spain came samples of acute and convalescent COVID-19. The analysed material was cDNA or gDNA that came from T cells, B-cell-depleted T cells, or PBMCs.

The CDR3 loop spans 17 amino acids. V was clipped by 1 base and J by 2 bases, with 16 bases between them. Original handling: The assay estimated nucleated cells by amplifying reference gene primers. Assay used: immunoSEQ multiplex PCR; TCRdb lists only in-frame clones, some missing. The D gene and trimming were derived from the DNA, and the V and J assignments and clone size from that table. The sample shows approximately 170,000 clones, roughly nine tenths of them seen only once. The receptor's source is a man between 70 and 80 years old with acute or convalescent COVID-19. Sequenced: peripheral blood. The chain carries TRBV5-3 and TRBJ1-5; D perhaps matches TRBD1 (5 bases). TRBV5-3 is reported as an ORF; its role is uncertain. CDR3 sequence (DNA): TGTGCCAGAAGCTTGCCAGATTGGGGGGGTGGCAATCAGCCCCAGCATTTT. Translation: CARSLPDWGGGNQPQHF.